This T cell receptor (beta chain) was captured in a study of regulatory dendritic cells for organ transplantation (dated by TCRdb to 2017 to 2019). About the investigation overall: Monocytes were cultured with vitamin D3 on days 0 and 4 and with IL-10 on day 4 to generate regulatory dendritic cells. On day 6, LPS was added to the DC cultures to test how the DCs responded to a strong maturation-inducing agent. Sorted naive and memory CD4+ and CD8+ T cells had their TCRbeta repertoires sequenced both before and after allostimulation with either regulatory or mature dendritic cells. The full study reports these points: Only a couple of subjects were sequenced, and the authors noted considerable between-individual heterogeneity in the alloreactive memory CD8+ T cell pool. Allostimulation expanded memory CD8+ clones in both subjects, but regulatory dendritic cells appeared to induce more limited expansion than mature dendritic cells. The repertoires of naive CD4+ and CD8+ T cells were highly diverse, while memory cell repertoires were less diverse, with memory CD8+ cells being the most oligoclonal. Of the resting subsets, memory CD8+ T cells had the largest number of alloreactive TCR clonotypes.

A distance of 14 bases separates the germline ends of V and J, which lose 4 bases and 2 bases respectively. Measured from the cysteine to the phenylalanine, the CDR3 is 15 residues long. Only the CDR3 DNA is retained, 45 bases long and in frame from the first base. CDR1 and CDR2, looked up from the germline V gene (reference sequence), are MNHEY and SMNVEV. Sorted T cell subsets were CFSE-labeled and co-cultured for 4 to 6 days with allogeneic regulatory or mature dendritic cells at a 1:10 DC:T ratio. Naive T cells were sorted as CD45RA+ and memory T cells as CD45RO+ CD4+ or CD8+ cells by FACS. T cells for TCR sequencing came from two healthy control subjects. The Qiagen DNeasy Blood & Tissue Kit was used to extract genomic DNA. Regarding this clone: What this receptor recognizes is not known. There are no base qualities to consult, and no much larger clone falls within one base.

A multiplexed two-step PCR with Vbeta-specific forward primers and Jbeta-specific reverse primers was used to amplify the TCRbeta CDR3 regions. Through the immunoSEQ service, the TCRbeta libraries were run on an Illumina instrument for sequencing. The paper's data handling went like this. IMGT annotation was used to assign V, D and J genes, and synthetic CDR3 analogues were used to correct the counts for multiplex PCR bias. Repertoire clonality was computed in the immunoSEQ Analyzer as one minus normalized Shannon entropy. Clonal expansion was defined by Fisher's exact test with Benjamini-Hochberg false discovery rate control, using two-tailed P<0.01. Here the immuneACCESS table is served through TCRdb, limited to in-frame sequences with V and J called. Missing clones are a known gap in these copies; in checked studies unresolved V genes cover under half, and the rest lacks a known reason. Clonal size and the V and J genes are those of that table, whereas D and trimming came from the DNA. Present in this sample are over 9,500 clones, under 90% of which were seen just once. In total, the top ten clones hold 0.22% of the sample.

The V and J genes are TRBV27 and TRBJ2-5; the D gene is possibly TRBD1 or TRBD2, each agreeing over 6 bases. The TCR sequence derives from a human donor in good health. The sequenced material came from naive CD8+ T cells from blood cultured with regulatory dendritic cells. The cell subset or site label, read with the paper, signifies: CD45RA+ naive T cells. The DNA sequence is TGTGCCAGCAGTTCCCGAGGGGGGAGACAAGAGACCCAGTACTTC. Protein translation: CASSSRGGRQETQYF.